Below are 30 T cell receptor beta chains sequenced from a single sample in a study of tumor-infiltrating lymphocytes in oesophageal squamous cell carcinoma. TCRdb redid the calling of the PCR reads with MiXCR, one entry per CDR3 protein. The profile shows around 23,000 distinct CDR3 sequences, 35% to 45% of them singletons. Sequencing used esophageal tumor tissue. The receptors were sampled from a male donor with esophageal squamous cell carcinoma.

The gene calls are TRBV18 and TRBJ2-7, with 8 nucleotides matching TRBD1. V lost 4 bases, J lost 3 bases, and 5 bases stayed unmatched. From germline, CDR1 is KGHSH and CDR2 LQKENI. CDR3 length: 14 amino acids. CDR3 loop: CASSQAGGDYEQYF. The CDR3 DNA reads as TGTGCCAGCTCACAGGCAGGGGGCGACTACGAGCAGTACTTC.

This chain uses TRBV7-8 with TRBJ1-2; D unresolved. The last part of the DNA fits TRBJ2-1 better; the J call may be wrong. The CDR3 is 15 residues long. Germline-derived CDR1 and CDR2 are SGHVS and FQNEAQ. CDR3 DNA sequence: TGTGCCAGCAGCTTAGTGTTGACCCGATACGAGGAGCAGTTCTTC. It specifies CASSLVLTRYEEQFF.

This clonotype was seen many times. The rearrangement uses TRBV19 and TRBJ2-7; D is possibly TRBD1 or TRBD2 (5 bases each). V was cut by 5 bases and J by 4 bases, with 18 bases left in between. Germline V CDR1 and CDR2: LNHDA, SQIVND (reference sequence). The CDR3 is 15 amino acids. The CDR3 protein is CASSHSWGSGYEQYF. The CDR3 DNA follows: TGTGCCAGTAGTCACAGCTGGGGGAGTGGGTACGAGCAGTACTTC.

This clonotype was seen many times. The chain recombines TRBV27 with TRBJ2-2; TRBD1 aligns across 7 bases. Germline CDR1 reads MNHEY; CDR2 reads SMNVEV (reference sequence). The CDR3 has 15 residues. With 2 bases clipped from V and 2 bases from J, the junction kept 2 bases outside the gene matches. DNA for the CDR3: TGTGCCAGCAGTTTAACAGGGGTAAACACCGGGGAGCTGTTTTTT. Its translation is CASSLTGVNTGELFF.

The CDR3 region has the DNA TGCAGTGCTAGAGAGGGCGGGATAGGGGAAGCTTTCTTT. It translates to CSAREGGIGEAFF. The chain employs TRBV20-1 and TRBJ1-1, with D unclear. The ends were cut back, 0 bases at V and 8 bases at J, with 13 bases in the middle. Germline CDR1 and CDR2: DFQATT and SNEGSKA (reference sequence). This CDR3 region has 13 residues.

This clonotype is medium-sized. The CDR3, as DNA: TGTGCCAGCAGCTTAGGAAGGGGGAGGGCCCAAGATACGCAGTATTTT. Amino acid sequence: CASSLGRGRAQDTQYF. V gene TRBV7-9 combines with J gene TRBJ2-3; weak D call: TRBD2 (7 bases). The germline gives CDR1 SEHNR, CDR2 FQNEAQ (reference sequence). Trimming removed 1 base from V and 5 bases from J, with 16 bases in between. The CDR3 consists of 16 residues.

The chain recombines TRBV7-3 with TRBJ2-5; TRBD2 aligns across 11 bases. J gave up 11 bases and V 3 bases, and 23 bases lay outside the gene matches. Germline V gene lookup returns CDR1 SGHTA and CDR2 FQGTGA. The CDR3 extends over 19 amino acids. The CDR3 is CASSFLAGGPLSSYNEQYF. The CDR3 DNA sequence: TGTGCCAGCAGCTTCTTAGCGGGAGGGCCGTTGAGCTCCTACAATGAGCAGTACTTC.

Regarding this clonotype: This CDR3 is missing its conserved last phenylalanine or tryptophan, likely due to a read error. It is unclear where the CDR3 begins or ends on the DNA, so no DNA is shown, and the CDR3 is as TCRdb lists it. The V call is TRBV6-2 or TRBV6-3, the J call TRBJ2-3; the table's D call, TRBD1, has no DNA check behind it. The CDR3 totals 14 residues, both ends included. The germline gives CDR1 MNHEY, CDR2 SVGEGT. CDR3 residues: CASSLAPTSSTLGT.

The chain links TRBV7-2 to TRBJ2-4; 7 bases align to TRBD2. Germline values: CDR1 SGHTA, CDR2 FQGNSA. The CDR3 totals 14 residues. V dropped 1 base and J dropped 8; count of bases not matched to a gene: 5. DNA of the CDR3: TGTGCCAGCAGCTTAGGTGGCGCGGGGGACATTCAGTACTTC. The encoded protein is CASSLGGAGDIQYF.

This clonotype was counted at least ten times. The J gene is TRBJ2-7, the V gene TRBV5-1; 10 bases agree with TRBD1. The length of the CDR3 is 14 residues. From germline, CDR1 is SGHRS and CDR2 YFSETQ. Unmatched junction bases numbered 4, after V lost 5 bases and J lost 2 bases. The CDR3 here is CASRPDRGAYEQYF. The CDR3 DNA sequence: TGCGCCAGCAGGCCGGACAGGGGGGCCTACGAGCAGTACTTC.

The genes are TRBV6-5 and TRBJ1-2, with D perhaps matching TRBD1 (5 bases). The V end was cut by 6 bases, the J end by 0 bases, with 20 bases between. The CDR3 runs to 17 residues. The germline gives CDR1 MNHEY, CDR2 SVGAGI. The CDR3 reads CASSREVGDLANYGYTF. The CDR3 DNA reads TGTGCCAGCAGCCGGGAAGTTGGGGACCTAGCTAACTATGGCTACACCTTC.

This clonotype was seen many times. The chain carries TRBV6-4 and TRBJ2-2; the D is unclear. This CDR3 is built from 14 residues. V was shortened by 1 base and J by 3 bases, with 6 bases between the two germline ends. Germline V gene sequence: CDR1 MRHNA, CDR2 SNTAGT. DNA for the CDR3: TGTGCCAGCAGTGACTTCGAAGACACCGGGGAGCTGTTTTTT. As protein: CASSDFEDTGELFF.

Turning to this clonotype: Lacking the conserved final phenylalanine or tryptophan, this CDR3 likely reflects a read error. The DNA is omitted, as the CDR3 cannot be located on it reliably, and the CDR3 follows TCRdb's listing. The chain couples TRBV7-2 to TRBJ2-5; the tabulated D call, TRBD1, remains unverified against the DNA. Per the germline V gene, CDR1 is SGHTA and CDR2 is FQGNSA. The CDR3 sequence runs 17 residues, both termini included. The CDR3 sequence: CASSRQGASNSPLHFGN.

This clonotype appeared a few times. The chain employs TRBV2 and TRBJ2-3; 11 bases agree with TRBD2. The CDR3 runs 18 residues. The J segment lost 4 bases and the V segment lost 7 bases, leaving 16 bases of the junction unmatched. Germline assignment: CDR1 SNHLY and CDR2 FYNNEI. The DNA for the CDR3 is TGTGCCAGCAAGAGGACCCCCAGTAGCGGGAGGGTATCAGATACGCAGTATTTT. The encoded protein is CASKRTPSSGRVSDTQYF.

The rearrangement links TRBV6-1 to TRBJ1-6; D perhaps matches TRBD1 (6 bases). The CDR3 is 15 amino acids. V was trimmed by 3 bases and J by 6 bases, leaving 12 bases between them. Germline CDR1 is MNHNS and CDR2 is SASEGT. The CDR3 is CASSELQGINSPLHF. DNA for the CDR3: TGTGCCAGCAGTGAGCTTCAGGGGATTAATTCACCCCTCCACTTT.

This clonotype appeared many times. The gene calls are TRBV6-1 and TRBJ2-7, with D hard to call. Germline V gene lookup returns CDR1 MNHNS and CDR2 SASEGT. Trimming cost V 2 bases and J 2 bases, with 4 bases left between them. The CDR3 extends over 12 amino acids. CDR3 coding DNA: TGTGCCAGCAGTGAAATCCCCTACGAGCAGTACTTC. Encoded protein: CASSEIPYEQYF.

This clonotype is medium-sized in the sample. This chain joins TRBV7-8 and TRBJ2-7; D assignment may be TRBD1 or TRBD2 (5 bases each). Germline V CDR1 and CDR2: SGHVS, FQNEAQ. This CDR3 has 17 amino acids. V was clipped by 4 bases and J by 4 bases, with 23 bases between them. The CDR3 loop is CASSSTTGGDATYEQYF. The CDR3, as DNA: TGTGCCAGCAGCTCAACCACAGGAGGTGATGCCACATACGAGCAGTACTTC.

The chain uses TRBV12-3 or TRBV12-4 and TRBJ2-5; D uncertain. Trimming stripped 5 bases from V and 1 base from J, with 2 bases between. The CDR3 covers 11 residues. The CDR3 loop reads CASSTQETQYF. The CDR3, as DNA: TGTGCCAGCAGTACCCAAGAGACCCAGTACTTC.

This clonotype appeared a few times. The gene calls are TRBV7-6 and TRBJ2-7; TRBD1 matches 7 bases. Matching the DNA end better, TRBJ2-5 makes the J call doubtful. The CDR3 runs to 15 residues. Germline CDR1 and CDR2: SGHVS and FNYEAQ. The CDR3: CASSPTGAGGETQYF. CDR3 in DNA: TGTGCCAGCAGCCCCACTGGTGCAGGGGGTGAGACCCAGTACTTC.

This clonotype appeared many times. The V and J genes are TRBV6-6 and TRBJ1-6; D ambiguous. This CDR3 spans 18 amino acids. Germline V gene sequence: CDR1 MNHNY, CDR2 SVGAGI (reference sequence). V lost 0 bases and J 0 bases, leaving 12 bases between the germline ends. CDR3 nucleotides: TGTGCCAGCAGTTACTCGATCGGGTTCAGCTCCTATAATTCACCCCTCCACTTT. It codes for CASSYSIGFSSYNSPLHF.

The J gene is TRBJ2-5, the V gene TRBV2; 10 nucleotides align to TRBD2. The CDR3 is made up of 14 amino acids. From germline, CDR1 is SNHLY and CDR2 FYNNEI. J lost 5 bases, V lost 9 bases, and 9 bases had no gene match. As DNA, the CDR3 is TGTGCCAGGGAGGCTAGCGGGAGCCGCGAGACCCAGTACTTC. Its protein is CAREASGSRETQYF.

This clonotype was detected ten times or more. Germline and junction disagree at one end, which may indicate a read error. The chain has TRBV2 and TRBJ1-5; D may be TRBD1 (5 bases). The CDR3 consists of 14 residues. Germline CDR1 and CDR2: SNHLY and FYNNEI. Here the CDR3 DNA reads TGTGCCAGCGTTAGGGACGGAAGCAACCAGCCCCAGCATTTT. Translation: CASVRDGSNQPQHF. The entire variable domain, with the rest obtained from reference TRBV2 and TRBJ1-5, is as follows: EPEVTQTPSHQVTQMGQEVILRCVPISNHLYFYWYRQILGQKVEFLVSFYNNEISEKSEIFDDQFSVERPDGSNFTLKIRSTKLEDSAMYFCASVRDGSNQPQHFGDGTRLSIL.

The chain joins TRBV5-3 to TRBJ2-7, with D perhaps assigned TRBD1 or TRBD2 (6 bases each). TRBV5-3 is sorted into the ORF group, with uncertain function. The CDR3 extends over 16 amino acids. Trimming shortened V by 8 bases and J by 9 bases, and 30 bases separated the two germline ends. The CDR3 coding sequence is TGTGCCAGCACCCTCTGGCGGGGAAGAAGGACAGATACGCAGTACTTC. Its protein product is CASTLWRGRRTDTQYF.

This clonotype was detected many times. This chain joins TRBV7-6 and TRBJ2-1, with TRBD1 matching over 10 bases. The closer fit of TRBJ2-7 to the DNA end suggests the J call may be wrong. This CDR3 region has 16 residues. The germline CDR1 and CDR2 sequences are SGHVS and FNYEAQ. In DNA, the CDR3 is TGTGCCAGCAACGATTTTCCGGGACAGGGGACCTACGAGCAGTACTTC. Its protein product is CASNDFPGQGTYEQYF.

This clonotype was seen repeatedly, ten times or more. The chain has TRBV5-1 and TRBJ2-3; D not resolved. Trimming took off 1 base at V and 2 bases at J, with 11 bases between the two ends. Germline V gene sequence: CDR1 SGHRS, CDR2 YFSETQ. CDR3 length: 15 amino acids. DNA of the CDR3: TGCGCCAGCAGCTTGAGAGTGGGGTCCACAGATACGCAGTATTTT. Protein sequence: CASSLRVGSTDTQYF.

This clonotype was observed a few times. The chain is built from TRBV7-6 and TRBJ2-5; 10 nucleotides agree with TRBD1. CDR3 length equals 17 residues. Germline V gene data show CDR1 as SGHVS and CDR2 as FNYEAQ. The V gene end was trimmed by 0 bases and the J gene end by 4 bases; junction bases not matched to a gene: 8. The CDR3 is CASSLAVGDRGLETQYF. CDR3 coding DNA: TGTGCCAGCAGCTTAGCGGTAGGGGACAGGGGTTTAGAGACCCAGTACTTC.

A few counts support this clonotype. Given a much more abundant clone one base away, this may be a read error. The chain is built from TRBV19 and TRBJ2-1; TRBD2 matches at 8 bases. The end of the DNA is better explained by TRBJ2-7, so the J call may be wrong. The CDR3 sequence is 16 residues long. CDR1 LNHDA and CDR2 SQIVND come from the germline V gene (reference sequence). In nucleotides, the CDR3 is TGTGCCAGTAGTATTAGGGCGGGAGGAGGTTACAATGAGCAGTACTTC. The encoded protein is CASSIRAGGGYNEQYF.

The CDR3 bases are TGTGCCAGCCACGTATCAGGACAGGGCAACGAGCAGTACTTC. Translating gives CASHVSGQGNEQYF. This rearrangement joins TRBV28 to TRBJ2-5; 8 positions match TRBD1. The DNA matches TRBJ2-7 better at its end, which makes the J call doubtful. Germline lookup yields CDR1 MDHEN and CDR2 SYDVKM. The CDR3 has 14 amino acids.

Note on this clonotype: The junction differs from germline at one of its ends, possibly a read error. The chain combines TRBV7-6 with TRBJ1-2, with D possibly being TRBD1 (5 bases). The CDR3 consists of 16 residues. Germline assignment: CDR1 SGHVS and CDR2 FNYEAQ. CDR3 sequence: CASSLGHLQRNYGYTF. In DNA form, the CDR3 reads TGTGCTAGCAGCTTAGGACACCTCCAAAGGAACTATGGCTACACCTTC.

This clonotype showed up many times. This chain connects TRBV25-1 to TRBJ2-5; the D gene is possibly TRBD2 (5 bases). The CDR3 has 15 residues. V gave up 3 bases and J gave up 2 bases, with 13 bases separating them. CDR1 and CDR2 from the germline V gene are MGHDK and SYGVNS. The CDR3 bases are TGTGCCAGCAGTGACCCCGGACTGACGCAAGAGACCCAGTACTTC. It translates to CASSDPGLTQETQYF.